Listed below are T cell receptor beta chains from one sample, sequenced in a study of T cell repertoires in cytomegalovirus infection. TCRdb analysed the reads with MiXCR anew, one entry per CDR3 protein. In the table there are 100,000 to 150,000 distinct CDR3 sequences, 32% of which are singletons. No antigen is known for these receptors. This material consisted of CD8+ T cells from cultured PBMCs, taken from culture after CMV antigen stimulation. The receptors were gathered from a human donor in good health (CMV status not recorded). Some clones in this sample may be carry-over from other donors' samples. Both conserved end residues are part of each CDR3. Each record gives: J gene, CDR3 length, clone size, D gene, V gene, CDR3 protein, CDR3 DNA. The D gene is left open where the match is weak. Only part of the rows carry a size: once, few, many, or a class if the clone is expanded.

J: TRBJ2-7
length: 15
size: -
D: -
V: TRBV2
CDR3: CASSEELGRGNEQYF
DNA: TGTGCCAGCAGTGAAGAATTGGGAAGGGGGAACGAGCAGTACTTC

J: TRBJ2-2
length: 14
size: few
D: TRBD1
V: TRBV12-3/TRBV12-4
CDR3: CASSDRGLFGELFF
DNA: TGTGCCAGCAGCGACAGGGGGCTATTCGGGGAGCTGTTTTTT

J: TRBJ2-5
length: 17
size: -
D: TRBD2
V: TRBV4-1
CDR3: CASSQDSTSGRGETQYF
DNA: TGCGCCAGCAGCCAAGATAGCACTAGCGGGAGAGGGGAGACCCAGTACTTC

J: TRBJ2-5
length: 14
size: few
D: -
V: TRBV7-9
CDR3: CASSQAPSQETQYF
DNA: TGTGCCAGCAGCCAGGCCCCTAGCCAAGAGACCCAGTACTTC

J: TRBJ1-4
length: 15
size: -
D: -
V: TRBV7-9
CDR3: CASSLAGVLNEKLFF
DNA: TGTGCCAGCAGCTTAGCGGGGGTACTGAATGAAAAACTGTTTTTT

J: TRBJ1-1
length: 14
size: few
D: -
V: TRBV7-9
CDR3: CASSFLETNTEAFF
DNA: TGTGCCAGCAGCTTCTTGGAGACTAACACTGAAGCTTTCTTT

J: TRBJ2-3
length: 14
size: -
D: -
V: TRBV27
CDR3: CASSWARGGDTQYF
DNA: TGTGCCAGCAGTTGGGCTAGGGGAGGAGATACGCAGTATTTT

J: TRBJ2-5
length: 15
size: -
D: TRBD1
V: TRBV7-6
CDR3: CASSITTGIGETQYF
DNA: TGTGCTAGCAGCATCACGACAGGGATCGGAGAGACCCAGTACTTC

J: TRBJ1-1
length: 14
size: few
D: TRBD1
V: TRBV7-9
CDR3: CASSLGQGDTEAFF
DNA: TGTGCCAGCAGCTTAGGGCAGGGGGACACTGAAGCTTTCTTT

J: TRBJ1-5
length: 14
size: few
D: -
V: TRBV7-9
CDR3: CASSLGQVNQPQHF
DNA: TGTGCCAGCAGCTTGGGACAAGTCAATCAGCCCCAGCATTTT

J: TRBJ2-5
length: 15
size: -
D: -
V: TRBV7-2
CDR3: CASSLRHSLQETQYF
DNA: TGTGCCAGCAGCTTAAGGCACAGCCTCCAAGAGACCCAGTACTTC

J: TRBJ2-7
length: 14
size: -
D: TRBD1
V: TRBV7-8
CDR3: CASTNQGVAYEQYF
DNA: TGTGCCAGCACCAACCAGGGGGTTGCTTACGAGCAGTACTTC

J: TRBJ1-1
length: 17
size: many
D: -
V: TRBV7-9
CDR3: CASSLPKITSWNTEAFF
DNA: TGTGCCAGCAGCTTGCCCAAAATCACGTCGTGGAACACTGAAGCTTTCTTT

J: TRBJ2-3
length: 15
size: many
D: -
V: TRBV7-9
CDR3: CASSLEGGRTDTQYF
DNA: TGTGCCAGCAGCTTAGAAGGAGGGAGGACAGATACGCAGTATTTT

J: TRBJ2-7
length: 15
size: -
D: TRBD1
V: TRBV4-1
CDR3: CASSQDAGGSYEQYF
DNA: TGCGCCAGCAGCCAAGATGCAGGGGGCTCCTACGAGCAGTACTTC

J: TRBJ2-1
length: 16
size: many
D: -
V: TRBV4-3
CDR3: CASSQEPDDSYNEQFF
DNA: TGCGCCAGCAGCCAAGAGCCAGACGATTCCTACAATGAGCAGTTCTTC

J: TRBJ1-2
length: 15
size: -
D: TRBD1
V: TRBV20-1
CDR3: CSARGGQELWYGYTF
DNA: TGCAGTGCTAGAGGGGGACAGGAGTTGTGGTATGGCTACACCTTC

J: TRBJ1-1
length: 15
size: many
D: -
V: TRBV7-2
CDR3: CASSLAGGVGTEAFF
DNA: TGTGCCAGCAGCTTAGCAGGGGGAGTAGGCACTGAAGCTTTCTTT

J: TRBJ2-4
length: 15
size: -
D: -
V: TRBV5-6
CDR3: CASSRPLRAKNIQYF
DNA: TGTGCCAGCAGCCGACCACTACGGGCCAAAAACATTCAGTACTTC

J: TRBJ2-3
length: 15
size: -
D: -
V: TRBV6-5
CDR3: CASSSGTTPTDTQYF
DNA: TGTGCCAGCAGCTCTGGGACAACACCCACAGATACGCAGTATTTT

J: TRBJ1-6
length: 17
size: many
D: -
V: TRBV7-6
CDR3: CASSHLKGPTRGSPLHF
DNA: TGTGCCAGCAGCCACTTAAAGGGCCCAACAAGAGGTTCACCCCTCCACTTT

J: TRBJ2-7
length: 14
size: -
D: -
V: TRBV3-1
CDR3: CASSRAPGSYEQYF
DNA: TGTGCCAGCAGCCGAGCTCCTGGCTCCTACGAGCAGTACTTC

J: TRBJ2-7
length: 15
size: -
D: -
V: TRBV4-1
CDR3: CASSRHRLGEDEQYF
DNA: TGCGCCAGCAGCCGCCACCGACTAGGGGAAGACGAGCAGTACTTC

J: TRBJ1-4
length: 14
size: -
D: -
V: TRBV7-8
CDR3: CASRKGRSNEKLFF
DNA: TGTGCCAGCAGGAAGGGACGGAGTAATGAAAAACTGTTTTTT

J: TRBJ1-6
length: 13
size: -
D: -
V: TRBV12-3/TRBV12-4
CDR3: CASSFFPNSPLHF
DNA: TGTGCCAGCAGTTTCTTTCCGAATTCACCCCTCCACTTT

J: TRBJ2-2
length: 16
size: -
D: -
V: TRBV24-1
CDR3: CATRESGTVLNGELFF
DNA: TGTGCCACCAGAGAGAGCGGGACAGTCCTTAACGGGGAGCTGTTTTTT

J: TRBJ1-1
length: 13
size: -
D: -
V: TRBV7-2
CDR3: CASSLGVHTEAFF
DNA: TGTGCCAGCAGCTTAGGGGTCCACACTGAAGCTTTCTTT

J: TRBJ1-1
length: 15
size: many
D: -
V: TRBV7-2
CDR3: CASSLGGYGYTEAFF
DNA: TGTGCCAGCAGCTTAGGGGGTTATGGGTACACTGAAGCTTTCTTT

J: TRBJ1-2
length: 13
size: -
D: -
V: TRBV6-6
CDR3: CASSYLDSYGYTF
DNA: TGTGCCAGCAGTTACCTCGACAGCTATGGCTACACCTTC

J: TRBJ2-3
length: 15
size: few
D: TRBD2
V: TRBV7-6
CDR3: CASSLVAGDSDTQYF
DNA: TGTGCCAGCAGCTTAGTAGCGGGGGATTCAGATACGCAGTATTTT

J: TRBJ1-1
length: 13
size: -
D: -
V: TRBV4-1
CDR3: CASSFPTRREAFF
DNA: TGCGCCAGCAGTTTTCCTACCAGGCGTGAAGCTTTCTTT

J: TRBJ2-7
length: 16
size: -
D: -
V: TRBV28
CDR3: CASSLVPGVVDYEQYF
DNA: TGTGCCAGCAGTTTAGTCCCGGGAGTCGTGGACTACGAGCAGTACTTC

J: TRBJ1-2
length: 17
size: few
D: -
V: TRBV7-9
CDR3: CASSGPGDSDANYGYTF
DNA: TGTGCCAGCAGCGGACCAGGGGATTCTGACGCTAACTATGGCTACACCTTC

J: TRBJ1-1
length: 12
size: few
D: -
V: TRBV7-2
CDR3: CASSFGRAEAFF
DNA: TGTGCCAGCAGCTTTGGGAGGGCTGAAGCTTTCTTT

J: TRBJ1-2
length: 17
size: once
D: TRBD1
V: TRBV27
CDR3: CASSAETGQGASGGYTF
DNA: TGTGCCAGCAGCGCTGAAACAGGACAGGGGGCGTCGGGTGGCTACACCTTC

J: TRBJ2-5
length: 14
size: many
D: TRBD2
V: TRBV7-8
CDR3: CASSLSGTKKTQYF
DNA: TGTGCCAGCAGCCTCTCCGGGACTAAAAAGACCCAGTACTTC

J: TRBJ2-7
length: 14
size: -
D: -
V: TRBV5-1
CDR3: CASSLGGVFYEQYF
DNA: TGCGCCAGCAGCTTGGGGGGGGTTTTCTACGAGCAGTACTTC

J: TRBJ1-2
length: 14
size: -
D: -
V: TRBV7-2
CDR3: CASSYGQSLYGYTF
DNA: TGTGCCAGCAGCTACGGACAGTCTCTCTATGGCTACACCTTC

J: TRBJ2-5
length: 13
size: -
D: -
V: TRBV19
CDR3: CASRQGGGETQYF
DNA: TGTGCCAGTAGGCAGGGGGGGGGAGAGACCCAGTACTTC

J: TRBJ2-3
length: 11
size: -
D: -
V: TRBV28
CDR3: CASSSRDTQYF
DNA: TGTGCCAGCAGTTCGAGGGATACGCAGTATTTT

J: TRBJ2-3
length: 13
size: once
D: -
V: TRBV27
CDR3: CASSLEVRDTQYF
DNA: TGTGCCAGCAGTTTAGAGGTGAGGGATACGCAGTATTTT

J: TRBJ1-2
length: 18
size: few
D: -
V: TRBV2
CDR3: CASSELWQLKAPNYGYTF
DNA: TGTGCCAGCAGTGAATTGTGGCAGCTAAAAGCCCCTAACTATGGCTACACCTTC

J: TRBJ1-2
length: 13
size: few
D: -
V: TRBV12-3/TRBV12-4
CDR3: CASSPRGYYGYTF
DNA: TGTGCCAGCAGTCCTCGGGGGTATTATGGCTACACCTTC

J: TRBJ2-7
length: 14
size: -
D: -
V: TRBV12-3/TRBV12-4
CDR3: CASSLVFGHWEQYF
DNA: TGTGCCAGCAGTTTGGTCTTTGGGCATTGGGAGCAGTACTTC